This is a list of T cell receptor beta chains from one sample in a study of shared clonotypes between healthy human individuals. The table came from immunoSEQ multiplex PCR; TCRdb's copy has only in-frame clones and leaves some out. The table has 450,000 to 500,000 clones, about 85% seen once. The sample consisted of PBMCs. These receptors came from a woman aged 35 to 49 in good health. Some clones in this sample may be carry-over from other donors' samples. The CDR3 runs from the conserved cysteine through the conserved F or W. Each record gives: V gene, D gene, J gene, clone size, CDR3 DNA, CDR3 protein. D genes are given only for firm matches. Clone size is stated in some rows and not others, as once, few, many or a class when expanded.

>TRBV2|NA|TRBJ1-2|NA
TGTGCCAGCAGGGGACGGGCCGCAAACTATGGCTACACCTTC
CASRGRAANYGYTF
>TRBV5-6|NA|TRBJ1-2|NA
TGTGCCAGCAGCATGGAGGACTATGGCTACACCTTC
CASSMEDYGYTF
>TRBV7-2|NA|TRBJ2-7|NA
TGTGCCAGCAGCCCAGTCGGGGTAGGCTCCTACGAGCAGTACTTC
CASSPVGVGSYEQYF
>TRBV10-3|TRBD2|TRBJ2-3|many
TGTGCCATCAGTGGAGCGGGAGGGCTCACAGATACGCAGTATTTT
CAISGAGGLTDTQYF
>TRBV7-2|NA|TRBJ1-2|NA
TGTGCCAGCAGCTCTCAGACAGGACAGATGGACTATGGCTACACCTTC
CASSSQTGQMDYGYTF
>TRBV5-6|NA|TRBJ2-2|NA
TGTGCCAGCAGCTTGCCGCTGTTCACCGGGGAGCTGTTTTTT
CASSLPLFTGELFF
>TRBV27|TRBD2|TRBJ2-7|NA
TGTGCCAGCAGTTTAAGTGGACTAGCGGGGGTTACCTACGAGCAGTACTTC
CASSLSGLAGVTYEQYF
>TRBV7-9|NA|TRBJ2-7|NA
TGTGCCAGCAGCCCGGAGGTTGGGAGCTACGAGCAGTACTTC
CASSPEVGSYEQYF
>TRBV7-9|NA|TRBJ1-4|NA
TGTGCCAGCAGCTTGCTTGGTGAAAAACTGTTTTTT
CASSLLGEKLFF
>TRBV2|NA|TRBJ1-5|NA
TGTGCCAGCAGTCTTCAAGGGCAGCCCCAGCATTTT
CASSLQGQPQHF
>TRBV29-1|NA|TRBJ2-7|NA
TGCAGCGTTCGGGCTGGCGGAACCTACGAGCAGTACTTC
CSVRAGGTYEQYF
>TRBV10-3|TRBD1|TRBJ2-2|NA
TGTGCCATCTCCGGGACAGAGGTGACCGGGGAGCTGTTTTTT
CAISGTEVTGELFF
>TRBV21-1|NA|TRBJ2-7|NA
TGTGCCAGCAGCAAAGCTACCACACCTCTCTGCGAGCAGTACTTC
CASSKATTPLCEQYF
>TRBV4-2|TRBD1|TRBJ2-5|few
TGTGCCAGCAGCCAAGGGCAGGGGGCGAGTGAGACCCAGTACTTC
CASSQGQGASETQYF
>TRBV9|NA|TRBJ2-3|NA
TGTGCCAGCAGCGCACAGGCGTACACAGATACGCAGTATTTT
CASSAQAYTDTQYF
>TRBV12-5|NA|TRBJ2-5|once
TGTGCTAGTGGTCCGAGCCCACCGGGGACCCAGTACTTC
CASGPSPPGTQYF
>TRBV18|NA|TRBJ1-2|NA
TGTGCCAGCTCACCACCCGGGGGCCGTAGGTATGGCTACACCTTC
CASSPPGGRRYGYTF
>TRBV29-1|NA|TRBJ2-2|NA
TGCAGCGTTGGGAGGAGGCCGAACACCGGGGAGCTGTTTTTT
CSVGRRPNTGELFF
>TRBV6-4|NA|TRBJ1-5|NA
TGTGCCAGCAGTAGCTTGACAGCCCCTGGCAATCAGCCCCAGCATTTT
CASSSLTAPGNQPQHF
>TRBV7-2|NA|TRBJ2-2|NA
TGTGCCAGCACCGGGACTCCTAACACCGGGGAGCTGTTTTTT
CASTGTPNTGELFF
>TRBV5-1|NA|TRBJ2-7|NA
TGCGCCAGCAGCTCCTTGGACAGCTCCTACGAGCAGTACTTC
CASSSLDSSYEQYF
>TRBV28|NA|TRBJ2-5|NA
TGTGCCAGCAGTTGGCTACTCCAAGAGACCCAGTACTTC
CASSWLLQETQYF
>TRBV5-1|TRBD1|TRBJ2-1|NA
TGCGCCAGCAGCCTGGACAGGGGAAGTGTGGATGAGCAGTTCTTC
CASSLDRGSVDEQFF
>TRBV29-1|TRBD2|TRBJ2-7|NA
TGCAGCGTGGCAAAGGGACTAGCGGAGTACGAGCAGTACTTC
CSVAKGLAEYEQYF
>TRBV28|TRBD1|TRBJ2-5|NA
TGTGCCAGCAGTTTATTGGGACAGGGGGCAATCTCGGGGACCCAGTACTTC
CASSLLGQGAISGTQYF
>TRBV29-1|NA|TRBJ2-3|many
TGCAGCGTTGAAGATCTCGGGATAGGGTCAGATACGCAGTATTTT
CSVEDLGIGSDTQYF
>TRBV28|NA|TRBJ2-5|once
TGTGCCAGCACCCCGGGCGGTAGCGGTAAAGGGACCCAGTACTTC
CASTPGGSGKGTQYF
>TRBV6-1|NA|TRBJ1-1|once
TGTGCCAGCAGATCGACACCCTACACTGAAGCTTTCTTT
CASRSTPYTEAFF
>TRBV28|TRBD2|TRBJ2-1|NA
TGTGCCAGCAAAGGTTCTAGCGGGAGGGCCAAGGGCTCCTACAATGAGCAGTTCTTC
CASKGSSGRAKGSYNEQFF